These 5 T cell receptor beta chains were sequenced from one sample in a study of T-cell reconstitution after alpha-beta-depleted transplantation in children (dated by TCRdb to about 2016). The treatment or condition label here, explained by the study, means: allogeneic hematopoietic cell transplantation with graft depleted of TCRalphabeta T cells and CD19 B cells. Library prep was done by PCR. TCRdb lists the instrument as Illumina HiSeq 2500. TCR libraries were prepared with molecular barcoding, using unique molecular identifiers to normalize TCRbeta repertoire quantification. TCRdb trimmed the raw reads at Q25, called clones with MiXCR and kept productive beta chains. Rows with a matching CDR3 protein are joined into one entry that keeps the most common DNA and genes. The table for this sample lists about 980,000 distinct CDR3 sequences; about 29% of them were counted only once. Over 25% of the sample goes to the ten largest clones.

Sequencing used PBMCs, mostly from graft donor cells, obtained 360 days after TCRalphabeta/CD19-depleted stem cell transplant. Every receptor here comes from a boy under two years old who had a stem cell transplant for SCID, so the T cells may come from the graft donor.

The gene calls are TRBV4-3 and TRBJ1-4; tentatively, D is TRBD1 (6 bases). This CDR3 has 16 residues. Germline V gene sequence: CDR1 LGHNA, CDR2 YSLEER. V was trimmed by 0 bases and J by 6 bases, leaving 14 bases between them. CDR3 amino acids: CASSQDWGAQHEKLFF. The DNA of the CDR3 is TGCGCCAGCAGCCAAGATTGGGGGGCCCAACATGAAAAACTGTTTTTT.

There are many counts of this clonotype. The rearrangement joins TRBV7-6 to TRBJ2-5; no clear D. Between the trimmed V and J ends, which lost 1 base and 2 bases, there was a span of 8 bases. In germline, CDR1 is SGHVS, CDR2 FNYEAQ. This CDR3 is built from 14 residues. This CDR3 is CASSLGWVQETQYF. CDR3 nucleotides: TGTGCCAGCAGCTTAGGGTGGGTTCAAGAGACCCAGTACTTC. Together with reference TRBV7-6 and TRBJ2-5, the CDR3 gives the full variable domain: GAGVSQSPRYKVTKRGQDVALRCDPISGHVSLYWYRQALGQGPEFLTYFNYEAQQDKSGLPNDRFSAERPEGSISTLTIQRTEQRDSAMYRCASSLGWVQETQYFGPGTRLLVL.

This clonotype has only one observation. This chain uses TRBV7-2 with TRBJ2-7; 7 bases fit TRBD1. Germline V gives CDR1 SGHTA, CDR2 FQGNSA. CDR3 size: 14 residues. The J segment lost 2 bases and the V segment lost 6 bases, leaving 7 bases of the junction unmatched. CDR3 bases: TGTGCCAGCAGTCACAGGACAGGCGCCTACGAGCAGTACTTC. Protein sequence: CASSHRTGAYEQYF.

The chain couples TRBV5-1 to TRBJ2-5, with D maybe TRBD1 (6 bases). V lost 5 bases and J lost 5, with 19 bases in between. The length of the CDR3 is 15 residues. The germline gives CDR1 SGHRS, CDR2 YFSETQ. The CDR3 sequence is CASRQMTGNLETQYF. DNA for the CDR3: TGCGCCAGCAGGCAAATGACAGGCAACCTGGAGACCCAGTACTTC.

The V and J genes are TRBV12-3 or TRBV12-4 and TRBJ1-1; 11 nucleotides align to TRBD1. V lost 5 bases and J lost 6; bases outside the gene matches: 5. The CDR3 loop spans 14 amino acids. CDR3 residues: CASSRTGGNAEAFF. CDR3 DNA: TGTGCCAGCAGTAGGACAGGGGGCAACGCTGAAGCTTTCTTT.